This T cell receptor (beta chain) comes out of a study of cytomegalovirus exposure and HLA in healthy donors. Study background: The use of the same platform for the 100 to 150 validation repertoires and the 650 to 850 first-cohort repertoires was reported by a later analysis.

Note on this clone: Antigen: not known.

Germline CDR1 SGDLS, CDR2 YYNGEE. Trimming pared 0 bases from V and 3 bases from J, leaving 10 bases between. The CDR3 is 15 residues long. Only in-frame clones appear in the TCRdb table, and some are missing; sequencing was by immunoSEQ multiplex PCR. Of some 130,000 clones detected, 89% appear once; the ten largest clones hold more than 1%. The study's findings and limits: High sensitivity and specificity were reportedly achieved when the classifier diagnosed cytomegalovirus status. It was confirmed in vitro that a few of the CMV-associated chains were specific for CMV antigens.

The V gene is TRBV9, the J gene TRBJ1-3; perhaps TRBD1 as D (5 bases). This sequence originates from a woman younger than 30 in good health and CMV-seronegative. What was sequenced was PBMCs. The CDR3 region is CASSVAFGGGNTIYF. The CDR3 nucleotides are TGTGCCAGCAGCGTAGCTTTCGGGGGTGGAAACACCATATATTTT.